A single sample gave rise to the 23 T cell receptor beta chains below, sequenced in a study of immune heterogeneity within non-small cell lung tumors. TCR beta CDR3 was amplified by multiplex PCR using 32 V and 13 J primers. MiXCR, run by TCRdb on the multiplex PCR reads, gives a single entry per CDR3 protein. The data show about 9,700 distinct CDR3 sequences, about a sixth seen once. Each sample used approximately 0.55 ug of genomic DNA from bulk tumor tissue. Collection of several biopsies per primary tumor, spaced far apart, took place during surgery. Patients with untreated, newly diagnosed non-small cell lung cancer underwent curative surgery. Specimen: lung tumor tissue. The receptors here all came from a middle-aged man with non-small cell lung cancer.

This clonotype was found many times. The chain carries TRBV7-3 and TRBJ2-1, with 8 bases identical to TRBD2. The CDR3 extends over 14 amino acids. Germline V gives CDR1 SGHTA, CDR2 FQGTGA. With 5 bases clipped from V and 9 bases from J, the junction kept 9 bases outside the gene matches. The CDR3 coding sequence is TGTGCCAGCAGCAGGGGACTAGATTCGGCTGAGCAGTTCTTC. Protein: CASSRGLDSAEQFF.

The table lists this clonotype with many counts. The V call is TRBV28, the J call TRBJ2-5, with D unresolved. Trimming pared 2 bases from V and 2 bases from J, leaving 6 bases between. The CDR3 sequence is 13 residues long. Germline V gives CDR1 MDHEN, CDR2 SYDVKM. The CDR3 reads CASSLGSQETQYF. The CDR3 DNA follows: TGTGCCAGCAGTTTAGGCAGTCAAGAGACCCAGTACTTC.

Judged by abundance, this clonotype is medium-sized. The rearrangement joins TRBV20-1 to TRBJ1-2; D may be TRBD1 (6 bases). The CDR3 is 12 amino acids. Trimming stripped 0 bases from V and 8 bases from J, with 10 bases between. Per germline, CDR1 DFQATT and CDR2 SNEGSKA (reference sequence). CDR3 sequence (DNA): TGCAGTGCTAGAGATACAGGGTTCGGCTACACCTTC. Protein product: CSARDTGFGYTF.

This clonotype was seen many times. The CDR3 spells CASSYWDRRDEQFF. CDR3 nucleotide sequence: TGTGCCAGCAGTTACTGGGACAGGAGAGATGAGCAGTTCTTC. The rearrangement links TRBV6-5 to TRBJ2-1; 8 bases are a match to TRBD1. This CDR3 has 14 amino acids. CDR1 and CDR2 (germline): MNHEY, SVGAGI. Trimming at V came to 1 base and at J to 8 bases, leaving 4 bases not matched to a gene.

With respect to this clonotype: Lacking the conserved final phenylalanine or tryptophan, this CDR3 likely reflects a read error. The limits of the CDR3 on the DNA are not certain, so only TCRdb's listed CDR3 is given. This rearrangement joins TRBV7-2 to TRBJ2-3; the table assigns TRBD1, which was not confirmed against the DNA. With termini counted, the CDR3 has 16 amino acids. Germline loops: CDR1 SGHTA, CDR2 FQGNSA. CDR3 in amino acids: CASSQKRGSYEQYFGP.

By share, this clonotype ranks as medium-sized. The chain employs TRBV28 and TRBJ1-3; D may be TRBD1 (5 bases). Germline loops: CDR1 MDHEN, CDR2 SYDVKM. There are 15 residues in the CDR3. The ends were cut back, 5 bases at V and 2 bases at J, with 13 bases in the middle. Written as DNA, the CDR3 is TGTGCCAGCAGTCTCCCCGTGGGGCCTGGAAACACCATATATTTT. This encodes CASSLPVGPGNTIYF.

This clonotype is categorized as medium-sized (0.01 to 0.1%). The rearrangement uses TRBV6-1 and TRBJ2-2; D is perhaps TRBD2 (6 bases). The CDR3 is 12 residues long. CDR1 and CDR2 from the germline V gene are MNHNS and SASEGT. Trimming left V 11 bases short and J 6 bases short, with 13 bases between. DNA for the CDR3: TGTGCCTCGAACCCGGGAGCCGGGGAGCTGTTTTTT. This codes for CASNPGAGELFF.

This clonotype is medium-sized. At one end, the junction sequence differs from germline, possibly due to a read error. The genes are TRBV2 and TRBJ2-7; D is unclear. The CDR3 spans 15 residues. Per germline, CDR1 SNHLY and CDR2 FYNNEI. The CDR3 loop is CASREELFGAYEQYF. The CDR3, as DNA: TGTGCCAGCAGGGAAGAGCTTTTTGGGGCCTACGAGCAGTACTTC. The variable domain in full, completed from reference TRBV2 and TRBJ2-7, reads EPEVTQTPSHQVTQMGQEVILRCVPISNHLYFYWYRQILGQKVEFLVSFYNNEISEKSEIFDDQFSVERPDGSNFTLKIRSTKLEDSAMYFCASREELFGAYEQYFGPGTRLTVT.

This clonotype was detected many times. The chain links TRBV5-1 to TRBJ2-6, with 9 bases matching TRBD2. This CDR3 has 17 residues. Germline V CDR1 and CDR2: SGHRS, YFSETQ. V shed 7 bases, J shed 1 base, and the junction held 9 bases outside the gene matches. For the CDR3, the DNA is TGCGCCAGCGGGGAAGCGGGGGGCCTTTCTGGGGCCAACGTCCTGACTTTC. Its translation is CASGEAGGLSGANVLTF. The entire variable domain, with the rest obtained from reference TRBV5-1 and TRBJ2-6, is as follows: KAGVTQTPRYLIKTRGQQVTLSCSPISGHRSVSWYQQTPGQGLQFLFEYFSETQRNKGNFPGRFSGRQFSNSRSEMNVSTLELGDSALYLCASGEAGGLSGANVLTFGAGSRLTVL.

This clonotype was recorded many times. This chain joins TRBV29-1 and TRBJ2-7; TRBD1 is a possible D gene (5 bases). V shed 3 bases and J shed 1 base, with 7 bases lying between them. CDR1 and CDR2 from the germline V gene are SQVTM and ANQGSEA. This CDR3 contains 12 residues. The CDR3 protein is CSVDTGSYEQYF. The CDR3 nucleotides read TGCAGCGTTGATACAGGTTCCTACGAGCAGTACTTC.

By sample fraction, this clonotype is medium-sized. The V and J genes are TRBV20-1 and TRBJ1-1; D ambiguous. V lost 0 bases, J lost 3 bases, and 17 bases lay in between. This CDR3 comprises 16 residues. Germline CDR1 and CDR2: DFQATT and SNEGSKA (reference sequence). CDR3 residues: CSARDKVRRTYTEAFF. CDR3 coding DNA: TGCAGTGCTAGAGATAAAGTGAGACGGACCTACACTGAAGCTTTCTTT.

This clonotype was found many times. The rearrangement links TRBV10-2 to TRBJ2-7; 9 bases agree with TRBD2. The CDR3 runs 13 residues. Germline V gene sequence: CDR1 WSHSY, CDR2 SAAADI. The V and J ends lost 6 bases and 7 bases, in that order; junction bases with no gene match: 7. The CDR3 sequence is CASSPSGAGEQYF. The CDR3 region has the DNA TGCGCCAGCAGCCCTAGCGGGGCCGGAGAGCAGTACTTC.

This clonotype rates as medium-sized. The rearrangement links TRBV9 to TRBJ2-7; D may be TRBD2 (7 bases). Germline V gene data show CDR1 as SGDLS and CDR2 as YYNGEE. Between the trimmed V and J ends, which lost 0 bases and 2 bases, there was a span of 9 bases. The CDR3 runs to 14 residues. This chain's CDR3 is CASSVGGGAYEQYF. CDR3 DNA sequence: TGTGCCAGCAGCGTAGGAGGGGGGGCCTACGAGCAGTACTTC.

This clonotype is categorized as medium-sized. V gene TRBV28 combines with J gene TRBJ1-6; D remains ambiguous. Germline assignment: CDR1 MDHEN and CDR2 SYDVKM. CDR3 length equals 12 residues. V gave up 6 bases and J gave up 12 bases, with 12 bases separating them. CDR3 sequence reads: CASSPRGRPLHF. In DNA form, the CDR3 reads TGTGCCAGCAGCCCCAGAGGGAGACCCCTCCACTTT.

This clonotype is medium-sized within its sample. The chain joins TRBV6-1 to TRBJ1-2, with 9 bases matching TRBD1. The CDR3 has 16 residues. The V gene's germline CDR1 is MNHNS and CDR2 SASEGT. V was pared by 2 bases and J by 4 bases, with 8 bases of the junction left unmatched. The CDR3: CASSELWDRVSYGYTF. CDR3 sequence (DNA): TGTGCCAGCAGTGAACTTTGGGACAGGGTATCCTATGGCTACACCTTC.

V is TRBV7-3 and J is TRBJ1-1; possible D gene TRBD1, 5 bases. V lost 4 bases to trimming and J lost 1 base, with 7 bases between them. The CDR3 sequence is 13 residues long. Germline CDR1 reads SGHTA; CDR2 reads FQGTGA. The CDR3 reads CASSYGQNTEAFF. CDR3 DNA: TGTGCCAGCAGCTACGGACAGAACACTGAAGCTTTCTTT.

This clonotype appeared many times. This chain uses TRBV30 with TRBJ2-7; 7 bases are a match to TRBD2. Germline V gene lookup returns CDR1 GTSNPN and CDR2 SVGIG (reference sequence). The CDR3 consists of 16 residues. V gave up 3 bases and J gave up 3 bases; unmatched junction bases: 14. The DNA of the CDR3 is TGTGCCTGGAGCGGGTCGGGGGAGGGGTTCAGCTACGAGCAGTACTTC. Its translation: CAWSGSGEGFSYEQYF.

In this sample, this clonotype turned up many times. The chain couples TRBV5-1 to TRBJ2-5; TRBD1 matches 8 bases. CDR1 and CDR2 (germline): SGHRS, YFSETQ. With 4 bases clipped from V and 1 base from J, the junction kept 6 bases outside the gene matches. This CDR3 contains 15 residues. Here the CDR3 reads CASSPWTGPQETQYF. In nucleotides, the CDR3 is TGCGCCAGCAGCCCCTGGACAGGGCCCCAAGAGACCCAGTACTTC.

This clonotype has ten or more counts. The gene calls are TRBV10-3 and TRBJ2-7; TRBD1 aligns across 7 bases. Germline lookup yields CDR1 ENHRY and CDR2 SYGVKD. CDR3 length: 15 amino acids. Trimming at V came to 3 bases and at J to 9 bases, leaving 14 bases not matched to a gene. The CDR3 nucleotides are TGTGCCATCAGTGACTCTACAGACAGGGCTTGGGTGCAGTACTTC. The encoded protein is CAISDSTDRAWVQYF.

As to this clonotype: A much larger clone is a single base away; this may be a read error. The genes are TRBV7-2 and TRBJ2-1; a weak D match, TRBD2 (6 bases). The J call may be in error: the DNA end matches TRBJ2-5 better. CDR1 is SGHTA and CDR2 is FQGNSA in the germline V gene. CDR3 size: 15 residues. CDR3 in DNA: TGTGCCAGCAGCCGGACTATCGGGTACGACGGGACCCAGTACTTC. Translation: CASSRTIGYDGTQYF.

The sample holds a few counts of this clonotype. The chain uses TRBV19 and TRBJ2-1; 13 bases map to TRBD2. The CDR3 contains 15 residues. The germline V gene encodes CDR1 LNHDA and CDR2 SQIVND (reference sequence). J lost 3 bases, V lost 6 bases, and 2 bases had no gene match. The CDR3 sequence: CASRTSGGDYNEQFF. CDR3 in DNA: TGTGCCAGTAGAACTAGCGGGGGGGACTACAATGAGCAGTTCTTC.

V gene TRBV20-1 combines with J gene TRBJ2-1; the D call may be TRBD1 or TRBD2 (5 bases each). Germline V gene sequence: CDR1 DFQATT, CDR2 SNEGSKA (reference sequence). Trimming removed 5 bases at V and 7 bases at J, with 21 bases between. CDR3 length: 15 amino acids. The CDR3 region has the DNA TGCAGTGCTTCCATTGGGGACGGTCTATGGAATGAGCAGTTCTTC. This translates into CSASIGDGLWNEQFF.

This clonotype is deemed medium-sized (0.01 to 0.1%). The CDR3 region is CASSKGGPNTEAFF. CDR3 coding DNA: TGTGCCAGTAGTAAAGGGGGACCGAACACTGAAGCTTTCTTT. The chain combines TRBV19 with TRBJ1-1; D is perhaps TRBD1 (6 bases). V lost 4 bases, J lost 1 base, and 10 bases lay in between. CDR3 size: 14 residues. CDR1 LNHDA and CDR2 SQIVND come from the germline V gene (reference sequence).